This TCR beta chain stems from a study of blood T cell repertoires in COVID-19. Study overall: Spain, Italy and the United States supplied samples that represented acute and convalescent COVID-19. From T cells, B-cell-depleted T cells, or PBMCs came the material, which was cDNA or gDNA.

CDR3 length: 14 amino acids. Germline V gives CDR1 GTSNPN, CDR2 SVGIG (reference sequence). The trim removed 5 bases at V and 4 bases at J, leaving 9 bases unmatched. In the study's own analysis: Cell counts per sample came from amplifying reference gene primers. Produced via immunoSEQ multiplex PCR; TCRdb's table is partial and in-frame only. V and J calls and clone size are as listed in that table; D and trimming were resolved from the DNA. The data hold about 330,000 clones, with around 82% observed a single time. The TCR comes from a woman aged 45 to 65 with acute or convalescent COVID-19. The V and J genes are TRBV30 and TRBJ2-5; 8 positions agree with TRBD1. The material sequenced was peripheral blood. In DNA form, the CDR3 reads TGTGCCTGGTCCAGGGGGCGCGTCGGAGAGACCCAGTACTTC. Translation gives CAWSRGRVGETQYF.